This T cell receptor beta chain was documented in a study of blood T cells in healthy people across ages (dated by TCRdb to about 2015). Regarding the study in general: In model experiments, template switching captured about one uniquely barcoded TCR beta cDNA molecule for every two T cells. For two donors (one aged 18 to 29 and one aged 80 or older), the study analyzed two additional independent replicas of 1 million unique cDNA reads from the same blood draw. The donors were divided into four age groups: young (average approximately 17 years), middle-aged (about 39), aged (around 59) and long-lived (nearly 85). To avoid experimental bias, donors of different ages were distributed randomly across sequencing lanes. To track age-related changes in TCR beta repertoire diversity, the study relied on deep sequencing normalized with unique cDNA molecular identifiers. Study-wide conclusions, independent of this receptor: Compared with the aged group, more naive CD4+ T cells, fewer expanded clones and increased TCR diversity were shown by the long-lived group, suggesting age selection. Because the CMV infection status of the donors was unknown, age-related changes in expanded clonotypes may potentially have been confounded. Observed TCR beta diversity per million T cells fell roughly linearly with age, and a significant reduction was already apparent by age around 40. Conclusive comparison of naive and antigen-experienced compartments was prevented by the profiling of bulk unsorted PBMCs. Observed TCR beta diversity correlated strongly with the percentage of naive T cells measured by flow cytometry. Estimates of total diversity from one million sequenced T cells were regarded as lower bounds and underestimates.

The germline V gene (reference sequence) yields SEHNR for CDR1 and FQNEAQ for CDR2. V sheds 11 bases and J sheds 0 bases, leaving 11 bases between their ends. From cysteine to phenylalanine, the CDR3 is 13 amino acids long. Only the CDR3 portion is preserved as DNA: 39 bases, with reading frame beginning at the first base. The roughly 42 donors, aged about 6 to 95 years, were systemically healthy Caucasian individuals from Russia. Each donor gave around 9.8 milliliters of peripheral blood, collected into EDTA-treated Vacutainer tubes. Ficoll-Paque density-gradient centrifugation was used to isolate PBMCs, with at least 6.5 million per sample. Trizol reagent was used to extract total RNA from the PBMCs, yielding at least 5.5 micrograms per sample. The percentages of naive CD45RAhigh/CD27high T cells were determined by flow cytometry on a PBMC aliquot from every donor. This clonotype was counted between two and nine times. Its antigen is currently not known. Per-base qualities were not stored, and no clone one base away is much larger.

Library method: 5' RACE. Sequencing was performed on an Illumina HiSeq 2500. A second roughly 6 to 11 cycle PCR used a sample-barcoded 5' primer and a J-beta primer mix. Each TCR beta cDNA molecule received a unique molecular identifier from a template-switch 5' adaptor carrying 12 random nucleotides. At least 2.5 million CDR3-containing paired-end reads were obtained from each sample. First-strand cDNA was synthesized from all RNA with the Mint cDNA synthesis kit, primed by a TRBC-specific oligonucleotide. All cDNA was treated with uracil-DNA glycosylase and then went through a first 18-cycle PCR with the universal primers M1SS and BC2_uni_R. Processing in the source paper ran as follows. For normalization, 1 million high-quality reads were randomly selected from each sample, with every read carrying a distinct molecular identifier. Reads with shared molecular identifiers were discarded instead of being binned into consensus sequences. MiTCR, run with a Q25 quality threshold and the strictest error-elimination algorithm, handled CDR3 identification, clonotype clustering and error correction. A nonparametric unseen species model with Euler transformation was used to estimate lower-bound total TCR beta diversity. TCRdb trimmed public reads at Q25 via fastp, called clones via MiXCR and kept in-frame beta chains. Rows with one shared CDR3 protein collapse into an entry with the most common genes and DNA. V and J calls and clone size were set by TCRdb, not the authors. Counted in this sample were nearly 1 million distinct CDR3 sequences; roughly 51% of them appeared once. Clones ranked in the top ten supply 20% to 25% of the sample.

The rearrangement joined TRBV7-9 to TRBJ2-1, with the D gene possibly TRBD1 or TRBD2, each one fitting 5 bases. The origin of this receptor is a woman aged 55 to 70 in good health. The sequenced material came from blood. In nucleotide form, the sequence is TGTGCCTCGGGGCCAGGCTCCTACAATGAGCAGTTCTTC. Its protein reads: CASGPGSYNEQFF.